Each of the 14 T cell receptor beta chains below was sequenced from the same sample in a study of Ad26.COV2.S vaccination and SARS-CoV-2 variants. This table comes from immunoSEQ multiplex PCR, and its TCRdb copy is limited to in-frame clones, with some not included. This sample yields roughly 300,000 clones, of which about 88% are seen a single time; over 8.5% belongs to the top ten. The treatment denotes: roughly 18 received Ad26.COV2.S at low or high dose, single or two shots; about 5 received placebo; per-sample allocation not given. Sampling occurred on day 63 after the first vaccine or placebo injection. Sequences were derived from peripheral blood, sampled in a trial of Ad26.COV2.S vaccine versus placebo. These receptors were obtained from a person between 18 and 60 years old who received the Ad26.COV2.S COVID-19 vaccine or a placebo.

This clone came up once. The rearrangement joins TRBV6-5 to TRBJ2-3; D uncertain. The CDR3 is 14 amino acids. Germline CDR1 is MNHEY and CDR2 is SVGAGI. The V gene lost 8 bases and the J gene lost 0 bases, with 12 bases spanning the gap. The CDR3 is CASRVSTSTDTQYF. The CDR3, as DNA: TGTGCCAGCCGAGTGTCTACTAGCACAGATACGCAGTATTTT.

The chain has TRBV28 and TRBJ2-5; TRBD2 matches 12 bases. Germline CDR1 MDHEN, CDR2 SYDVKM. The CDR3 contains 14 residues. Unmatched junction bases numbered 4, after V lost 8 bases and J lost 3 bases. CDR3 amino acids: CASRLAGVEETQYF. DNA of the CDR3: TGTGCCAGCCGACTAGCGGGGGTTGAAGAGACCCAGTACTTC.

The chain employs TRBV7-2 and TRBJ1-5; D is perhaps TRBD1 (5 bases). Per the germline V gene, CDR1 is SGHTA and CDR2 is FQGNSA. CDR3 size: 15 residues. V was trimmed by 8 bases and J by 2 bases, leaving 16 bases between them. The CDR3 region is CASGASGVGNQPQHF. The CDR3 coding sequence is TGTGCCAGCGGGGCCTCGGGGGTTGGCAATCAGCCCCAGCATTTT.

The gene calls are TRBV4-1 and TRBJ2-1, with 8 bases identical to TRBD2. The CDR3 has 17 residues. V lost 3 bases to trimming and J lost 0 bases; unmatched junction nucleotides: 7. Per the germline V gene, CDR1 is MGHRA and CDR2 is YSYEKL. This CDR3 reads CASSHPTSGGSYNEQFF. The CDR3 nucleotides read TGCGCCAGCAGCCACCCTACTAGCGGCGGCTCCTACAATGAGCAGTTCTTC.

The rearrangement joins TRBV5-1 to TRBJ2-7; D call uncertain. Germline V lookup: CDR1 SGHRS, CDR2 YFSETQ. The ends were cut back, 0 bases at V and 3 bases at J, with 10 bases in the middle. The CDR3 sequence is 14 residues long. The CDR3 protein is CASSLGTEFYEQYF. In nucleotides, the CDR3 is TGCGCCAGCAGCTTGGGAACAGAGTTCTACGAGCAGTACTTC.

This chain connects TRBV7-8 to TRBJ1-6; D perhaps matches TRBD1 (6 bases). The CDR3 sequence is 14 residues long. V was pared by 5 bases and J by 3 bases, with 8 bases between. Germline values: CDR1 SGHVS, CDR2 FQNEAQ. CDR3 sequence (DNA): TGTGCCAGCAGCCTGGACAGCTATAATTCACCCCTCCACTTT. This encodes CASSLDSYNSPLHF.

CDR3 nucleotide sequence: TGTGCCACTACTTATCCGCAAGGGAGCACAGATACGCAGTATTTT. Translation: CATTYPQGSTDTQYF. This sequence joins TRBV18 and TRBJ2-3; D gene ambiguous. Trimming left V 10 bases short and J 0 bases short, with 17 bases between. Germline values: CDR1 KGHSH, CDR2 LQKENI. The length of the CDR3 is 15 residues.

The chain is built from TRBV7-9 and TRBJ1-5; TRBD1 aligns across 7 bases. Unmatched junction bases numbered 3, after V lost 1 base and J lost 3 bases. The CDR3 spans 15 residues. Germline V gene data show CDR1 as SEHNR and CDR2 as FQNEAQ (reference sequence). The chain's CDR3 is CASSLGGQLNQPQHF. The CDR3 nucleotides are TGTGCCAGCAGCTTAGGGGGACAGCTCAATCAGCCCCAGCATTTT.

The gene calls are TRBV11-2 and TRBJ1-6; D may be TRBD1 (6 bases). Trimming removed 1 base at V and 6 bases at J, with 19 bases between. The germline V gene has CDR1 SGHAT and CDR2 FQNNGV. The CDR3 covers 18 residues. The CDR3 DNA sequence: TGTGCCAGCAGCTTAGGACGTCAGGGGATGGCGGGTAATTCACCCCTCCACTTT. It translates to CASSLGRQGMAGNSPLHF.

This clone has only one observation. The chain carries TRBV11-2 and TRBJ1-3; D is uncertain. CDR1 is SGHAT and CDR2 is FQNNGV in the germline V gene. V was pared by 0 bases and J by 0 bases, with 3 bases between. The CDR3 loop spans 14 amino acids. The CDR3 sequence is CASSLDISGNTIYF. The CDR3 bases are TGTGCCAGCAGCTTAGATATCTCTGGAAACACCATATATTTT.

The genes are TRBV20-1 and TRBJ1-2; D remains ambiguous. The V end was cut by 3 bases, the J end by 3 bases, with 20 bases between. The CDR3 is made up of 16 amino acids. Per the germline V gene, CDR1 is DFQATT and CDR2 is SNEGSKA (reference sequence). In DNA form, the CDR3 reads TGCAGTGCTAGTCCCCCCCTGGGAGGCGGCGACTATGGCTACACCTTC. Translation gives CSASPPLGGGDYGYTF.

This chain joins TRBV7-9 and TRBJ1-5; no definite D call. This CDR3 has 15 residues. V was shortened by 4 bases and J by 4 bases, with 14 bases between the two germline ends. The germline gives CDR1 SEHNR, CDR2 FQNEAQ (reference sequence). This chain's CDR3 is CASSYAGNPNQPQHF. CDR3 sequence (DNA): TGTGCCAGCAGCTATGCGGGGAACCCGAATCAGCCCCAGCATTTT. The entire variable domain, with the rest obtained from reference TRBV7-9 and TRBJ1-5, is as follows: DTGVSQNPRHKITKRGQNVTFRCDPISEHNRLYWYRQTLGQGPEFLTYFQNEAQLEKSRLLSDRFSAERPKGSFSTLEIQRTEQGDSAMYLCASSYAGNPNQPQHFGDGTRLSIL.

This chain uses TRBV19 with TRBJ2-7; D possibly matches TRBD1 or TRBD2 (6 bases each). Germline V gene data show CDR1 as LNHDA and CDR2 as SQIVND (reference sequence). This CDR3 comprises 17 residues. V gave up 8 bases and J gave up 1 base, with 24 bases separating them. The CDR3 bases are TGTGCCAGTCGACGGCGGGGCGGACAGTCCCTATCCTACGAGCAGTACTTC. It specifies CASRRRGGQSLSYEQYF.

The genes are TRBV5-1 and TRBJ2-3; D might be TRBD1 or TRBD2, each matching 5 bases. V was shortened by 6 bases and J by 2 bases, with 13 bases between the two germline ends. The CDR3 sequence is 14 residues long. Germline V CDR1 and CDR2: SGHRS, YFSETQ. The DNA for the CDR3 is TGCGCCAGCAATCGGGACGGGAACACAGATACGCAGTATTTT. Residues: CASNRDGNTDTQYF. Filled out from reference TRBV5-1 and TRBJ2-3, the complete variable domain reads KAGVTQTPRYLIKTRGQQVTLSCSPISGHRSVSWYQQTPGQGLQFLFEYFSETQRNKGNFPGRFSGRQFSNSRSEMNVSTLELGDSALYLCASNRDGNTDTQYFGPGTRLTVL.